These T cell receptor beta chains were read from a single sample in a study of cytomegalovirus exposure and HLA in healthy donors. Method: immunoSEQ multiplex PCR; TCRdb's copy keeps in-frame clones and lacks some. This sample has some 150,000 clones; 60% to 80% occur once, and the top ten carry about 1%. Sequencing was carried out using PBMCs. All receptors derive from a male donor in good health and CMV-seronegative. The CDR3 runs from the conserved cysteine through the conserved F or W. The D gene is left open where the match is weak. Not all rows give a size; the values are once, few, many and, for expanded clones, a class.

>TRBJ1-3|NA|TRBV7-2|NA
CASSWGRGGNTIYF
TGTGCCAGCAGCTGGGGACGGGGGGGAAACACCATATATTTT
>TRBJ1-2|NA|TRBV14|once
CASSQDRRGYTF
TGTGCCAGCAGCCAAGATAGACGCGGTTACACCTTC
>TRBJ1-2|NA|TRBV6-5|NA
CASSYSKAGNYGYTF
TGTGCCAGCAGTTACTCGAAAGCAGGGAACTATGGCTACACCTTC
>TRBJ2-5|NA|TRBV14|NA
CASSPGLRGWETQYF
TGTGCCAGCAGCCCCGGACTCCGGGGGTGGGAGACCCAGTACTTC
>TRBJ1-5|NA|TRBV18|once
CASSPPGDSNQPQHF
TGTGCCAGCTCACCACCGGGAGACAGCAATCAGCCCCAGCATTTT
>TRBJ1-1|NA|TRBV6-6|few
CASSYGGAHTEAFF
TGTGCCAGCAGTTACGGGGGGGCGCATACTGAAGCTTTCTTT
>TRBJ2-7|NA|TRBV18|NA
CASSPRVELNYEQYF
TGTGCCAGCTCACCACGGGTGGAACTAAACTACGAGCAGTACTTC
>TRBJ1-6|NA|TRBV6-6|NA
CASTYAWEGYSPLHF
TGTGCCAGCACCTACGCTTGGGAGGGTTATTCACCCCTCCACTTT
>TRBJ2-5|NA|TRBV7-2|NA
CASSLKGQRETQYF
TGTGCCAGCAGCTTAAAAGGACAGAGAGAGACCCAGTACTTC
>TRBJ2-5|NA|TRBV27|NA
CASIGRGQETQYF
TGTGCCAGCATAGGCAGGGGTCAAGAGACCCAGTACTTC
>TRBJ2-7|TRBD1|TRBV4-3|NA
CASSQQATGGPYEQYF
TGCGCCAGCAGCCAACAAGCCACAGGGGGGCCCTACGAGCAGTACTTC
>TRBJ2-7|TRBD1|TRBV27|NA
CASSPRDRGFEQCF
TGTGCCAGCAGTCCCCGGGACAGGGGCTTCGAGCAGTGCTTC
>TRBJ2-5|TRBD2|TRBV7-9|NA
CASSPGLAGDKETQYF
TGTGCCAGCAGCCCTGGACTAGCGGGGGATAAAGAGACCCAGTACTTC
>TRBJ2-1|TRBD1|TRBV30|NA
CAWRSGQPGVNEQFF
TGTGCCTGGAGATCGGGACAGCCAGGGGTCAATGAGCAGTTCTTC
>TRBJ2-1|NA|TRBV4-3|NA
CASSSRGGEQFF
TGCGCCAGCAGCTCAAGGGGGGGTGAGCAGTTCTTC
>TRBJ2-7|TRBD2|TRBV5-1|NA
CASSLGGGTTSYEQYF
TGCGCCAGCAGCTTGGGCGGGGGGACCACCTCCTACGAGCAGTACTTC
>TRBJ1-5|TRBD1|TRBV6-6|NA
CASRRQGGQGQPQHF
TGTGCCAGCAGAAGACAGGGCGGGCAAGGTCAGCCCCAGCATTTT
>TRBJ2-7|NA|TRBV2|NA
CASSEVGPPPYEQYF
TGTGCCAGCAGTGAAGTTGGGCCTCCCCCCTACGAGCAGTACTTC
>TRBJ1-6|NA|TRBV30|NA
CAWGGQEVSPLHF
TGTGCCTGGGGGGGCCAGGAGGTTTCACCCCTCCACTTT
>TRBJ1-6|NA|TRBV30|NA
CAWSGPGSSYNSPLHF
TGTGCCTGGAGTGGACCCGGGAGCTCCTATAATTCACCCCTCCACTTT
>TRBJ1-1|NA|TRBV6-6|few
CASSYVGRTNTEAFF
TGTGCCAGCAGTTATGTGGGGAGGACGAACACTGAAGCTTTCTTT
>TRBJ2-7|TRBD2|TRBV7-2|NA
CASSSGLAFNEQYF
TGTGCCAGCAGCTCGGGACTAGCGTTTAACGAGCAGTACTTC
>TRBJ2-7|TRBD2|TRBV7-8|NA
CASSLALAGEGEQYF
TGTGCCAGCAGCTTAGCGCTAGCGGGGGAGGGTGAGCAGTACTTC
>TRBJ1-2|TRBD1|TRBV7-2|NA
CASSLARTGLDYGYTF
TGTGCCAGCAGCTTAGCTCGGACAGGGTTAGACTATGGCTACACCTTC
>TRBJ2-3|NA|TRBV5-4|NA
CASSLSSMSTDTQYF
TGTGCCAGCAGCTTGTCCAGTATGAGCACAGATACGCAGTATTTT
>TRBJ2-5|TRBD2|TRBV7-2|NA
CASSFRAGGPGETQYF
TGTGCCAGCAGTTTCCGGGCGGGGGGGCCAGGAGAGACCCAGTACTTC
>TRBJ2-5|TRBD2|TRBV9|NA
CASSAGRGETQYF
TGTGCCAGCAGCGCCGGGAGGGGAGAGACCCAGTACTTC
>TRBJ1-5|NA|TRBV30|NA
CAWSGQGNQPQHF
TGTGCCTGGAGTGGACAGGGCAATCAGCCCCAGCATTTT
>TRBJ1-5|NA|TRBV7-9|few
CASSYGGQPQHF
TGTGCCAGCAGCTATGGCGGACAGCCCCAGCATTTT
>TRBJ2-5|TRBD1|TRBV29-1|NA
CSVVGTGGGETQYF
TGCAGCGTTGTTGGTACAGGGGGCGGTGAGACCCAGTACTTC
>TRBJ1-1|NA|TRBV18|NA
CASSSGSNTEAFF
TGTGCCAGCTCATCCGGGTCGAACACTGAAGCTTTCTTT
>TRBJ2-5|NA|TRBV5-1|NA
CASSLTDGQRETQYF
TGCGCCAGCAGCTTGACCGATGGACAGCGGGAGACCCAGTACTTC
>TRBJ1-1|NA|TRBV27|NA
CASRGNRRGGIPMNTEAFF
TGTGCCAGCAGGGGTAACCGACGGGGCGGGATTCCCATGAACACTGAAGCTTTCTTT
>TRBJ2-7|NA|TRBV28|NA
CASSLFGGRDEQYF
TGTGCCAGCAGTTTGTTCGGGGGTCGGGACGAGCAGTACTTC
>TRBJ1-3|TRBD1|TRBV4-3|NA
CASSQEIGQGGSGNTIYF
TGCGCCAGCAGCCAAGAGATAGGACAGGGGGGCAGTGGAAACACCATATATTTT
>TRBJ2-7|TRBD1|TRBV27|NA
CASSSFTYRGRTYEQYF
TGTGCCAGCAGTTCGTTCACCTACAGGGGAAGGACCTACGAGCAGTACTTC
>TRBJ1-4|TRBD1|TRBV19|once
CASSTVGQRVIDEKLFF
TGTGCCAGTAGTACGGTGGGACAGAGAGTGATAGATGAAAAACTGTTTTTT
>TRBJ1-2|NA|TRBV11-2|NA
CASSPQTGYGYTF
TGTGCCAGCAGCCCCCAGACGGGATATGGCTACACCTTC
>TRBJ1-5|TRBD1|TRBV28|NA
CASRPGDRGFRGYSNQPQHF
TGTGCCAGCAGGCCCGGGGACAGGGGGTTCCGCGGGTATAGCAATCAGCCCCAGCATTTT
>TRBJ1-1|NA|TRBV18|NA
CASSRGTPEAFF
TGTGCCAGCTCACGGGGGACACCCGAAGCTTTCTTT
>TRBJ1-2|NA|TRBV28|once
CASSLRVSANYGYTF
TGTGCCAGCAGTTTACGGGTTTCAGCCAACTATGGCTACACCTTC
>TRBJ2-1|NA|TRBV5-6|NA
CASSPGTLNEQFF
TGTGCCAGCAGTCCCGGGACTCTCAATGAGCAGTTCTTC
>TRBJ2-1|NA|TRBV5-4|NA
CASSLGQPNEQFF
TGTGCCAGCAGCTTAGGACAGCCTAATGAGCAGTTCTTC
>TRBJ2-1|NA|TRBV19|NA
CASSTDGNNEQFF
TGTGCCAGTAGTACGGACGGGAACAATGAGCAGTTCTTC
>TRBJ2-5|TRBD2|TRBV9|once
CASSARLAGETQYF
TGTGCCAGCAGCGCCCGACTAGCCGGAGAGACCCAGTACTTC
>TRBJ2-7|TRBD2|TRBV4-2|NA
CASSQETSGGYEQYF
TGTGCCAGCAGCCAAGAGACTAGCGGGGGCTACGAGCAGTACTTC
>TRBJ1-5|NA|TRBV11-2|NA
CASSLSLEEPQHF
TGTGCCAGCAGCTTATCGCTGGAGGAGCCCCAGCATTTT
>TRBJ1-1|NA|TRBV6-5|NA
CASSWGDTEAFF
TGTGCCAGCAGTTGGGGGGACACTGAAGCTTTCTTT
>TRBJ1-4|TRBD1|TRBV2|once
CASSVETGIWTNEKLFF
TGTGCCAGCAGTGTCGAGACAGGGATATGGACTAATGAAAAACTGTTTTTT
>TRBJ2-7|TRBD1|TRBV4-1|NA
CASSLQTGTSYEQYF
TGCGCCAGCAGCCTCCAGACAGGGACCTCCTACGAGCAGTACTTC
>TRBJ1-6|NA|TRBV7-9|few
CASKERGSPLHF
TGTGCCAGCAAAGAAAGGGGTTCACCCCTCCACTTT
>TRBJ1-2|TRBD1|TRBV7-9|NA
CASSPGQGNYGYTF
TGTGCCAGCAGCCCGGGACAGGGGAACTATGGCTACACCTTC
>TRBJ2-3|NA|TRBV30|NA
CAWSGGPSTDTQYF
TGTGCCTGGAGTGGGGGCCCGAGCACAGATACGCAGTATTTT
>TRBJ2-7|TRBD1|TRBV13|NA
CASSGDRGRGPYEQYF
TGTGCCAGCAGCGGGGACAGGGGAAGGGGACCCTACGAGCAGTACTTC
>TRBJ1-5|TRBD1|TRBV2|NA
CASSWTGEAQHF
TGTGCCAGCAGTTGGACAGGGGAGGCCCAGCATTTT
>TRBJ2-7|NA|TRBV6-5|NA
CASSYSVAGSSYEQYF
TGTGCCAGCAGTTACTCGGTGGCGGGGAGCTCCTACGAGCAGTACTTC
>TRBJ1-1|NA|TRBV9|once
CASSAGGVYTEAFF
TGTGCCAGCAGCGCGGGGGGGGTATACACTGAAGCTTTCTTT
>TRBJ1-4|NA|TRBV18|NA
CASSLEEGEKLFF
TGTGCCAGCTCACTAGAGGAAGGCGAAAAACTGTTTTTT
>TRBJ1-5|TRBD1|TRBV7-7|NA
CASSRDRNQPQHF
TGTGCTAGCAGTCGGGACAGGAATCAGCCCCAGCATTTT
>TRBJ1-5|NA|TRBV5-4|NA
CASRDNESNQPQHF
TGTGCCAGCAGAGACAACGAATCAAATCAGCCCCAGCATTTT